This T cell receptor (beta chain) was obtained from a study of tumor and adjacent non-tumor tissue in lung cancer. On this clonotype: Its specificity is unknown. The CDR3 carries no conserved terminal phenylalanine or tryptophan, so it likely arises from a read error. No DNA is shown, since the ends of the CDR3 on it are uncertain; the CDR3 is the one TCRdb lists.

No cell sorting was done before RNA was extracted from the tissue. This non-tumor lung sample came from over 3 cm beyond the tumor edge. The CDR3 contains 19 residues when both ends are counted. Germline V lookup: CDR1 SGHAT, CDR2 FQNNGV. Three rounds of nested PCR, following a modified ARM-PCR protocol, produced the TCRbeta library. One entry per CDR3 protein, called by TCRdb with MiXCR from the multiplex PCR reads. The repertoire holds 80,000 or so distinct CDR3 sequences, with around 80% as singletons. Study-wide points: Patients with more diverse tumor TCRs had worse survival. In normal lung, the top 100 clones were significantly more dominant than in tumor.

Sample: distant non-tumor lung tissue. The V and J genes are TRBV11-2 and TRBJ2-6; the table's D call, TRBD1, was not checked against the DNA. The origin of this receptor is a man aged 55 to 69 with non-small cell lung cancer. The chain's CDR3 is CASNLVPKDRPSGANVLAS.